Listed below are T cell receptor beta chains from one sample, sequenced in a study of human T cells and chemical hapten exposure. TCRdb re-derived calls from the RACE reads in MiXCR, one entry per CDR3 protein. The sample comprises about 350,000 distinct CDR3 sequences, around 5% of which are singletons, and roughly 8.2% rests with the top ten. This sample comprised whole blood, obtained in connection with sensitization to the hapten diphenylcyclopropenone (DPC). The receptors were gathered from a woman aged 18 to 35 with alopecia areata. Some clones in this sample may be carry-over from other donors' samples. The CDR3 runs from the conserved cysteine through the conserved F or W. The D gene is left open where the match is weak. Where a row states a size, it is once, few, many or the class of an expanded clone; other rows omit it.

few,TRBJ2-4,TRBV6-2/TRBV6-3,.,CATKAGGREKNIQYF,TGTGCCACCAAAGCCGGGGGGCGAGAGAAAAACATTCAGTACTTC
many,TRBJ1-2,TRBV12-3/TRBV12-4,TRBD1,CASGPDRGLGYTF,TGTGCCAGCGGCCCGGACAGGGGGCTCGGCTACACCTTC
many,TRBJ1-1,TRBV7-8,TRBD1,CASSLGTGAEAFF,TGTGCCAGCAGCTTGGGGACAGGCGCTGAAGCTTTCTTT
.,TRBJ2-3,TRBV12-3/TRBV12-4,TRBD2,CASRLAGGPNTQYF,TGTGCCAGCAGGCTAGCGGGGGGCCCGAATACGCAGTATTTT
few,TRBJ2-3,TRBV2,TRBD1,CASSGTGTGVEDTQYF,TGTGCCAGCAGTGGGACCGGGACAGGGGTCGAAGATACGCAGTATTTT
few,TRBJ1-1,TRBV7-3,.,CASSLPGSLRTEAFF,TGTGCCAGCAGCTTACCGGGATCTTTGAGAACTGAAGCTTTCTTT
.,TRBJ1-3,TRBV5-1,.,CASRSSGSSGNTIYF,TGCGCCAGCAGGAGCAGCGGGTCCTCTGGAAACACCATATATTTT
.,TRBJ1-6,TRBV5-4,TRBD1,CASSLSVRGYYNSPLHF,TGTGCCAGCAGCTTGTCGGTCAGGGGGTATTATAATTCACCCCTCCACTTT
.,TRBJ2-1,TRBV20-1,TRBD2,CSAWRGVGYNEQFF,TGCAGTGCCTGGCGGGGGGTCGGGTACAATGAGCAGTTCTTC
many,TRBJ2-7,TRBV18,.,CASSGGLNYEQYF,TGTGCCAGCTCGGGGGGACTGAACTACGAGCAGTACTTC
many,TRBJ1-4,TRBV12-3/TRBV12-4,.,CASTPSITFNEKLFF,TGTGCCAGCACCCCTTCGATCACCTTTAATGAAAAACTGTTTTTT
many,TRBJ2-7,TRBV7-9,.,CASSATGPIQEQYF,TGTGCCAGCAGCGCGACCGGGCCGATACAGGAGCAGTACTTC
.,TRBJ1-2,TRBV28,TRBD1,CASSLLTAVGTGDF,TGTGCCAGCAGTTTACTTACCGCCGTAGGGACAGGTGATTTC
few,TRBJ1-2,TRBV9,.,CASSVATAGSNYGYTF,TGTGCCAGCAGCGTAGCTACGGCAGGCTCTAACTATGGCTACACCTTC
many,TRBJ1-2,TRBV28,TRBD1,CASSLGQGRGYTF,TGTGCCAGCAGCCTTGGACAGGGCCGAGGCTACACCTTC
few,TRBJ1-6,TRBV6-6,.,CASTGRDVGNSPLHF,TGTGCCAGCACTGGACGGGACGTGGGTAATTCACCCCTCCACTTT
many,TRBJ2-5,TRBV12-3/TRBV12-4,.,CASSRAGTQYF,TGTGCCAGCAGTCGAGCTGGGACCCAGTACTTC
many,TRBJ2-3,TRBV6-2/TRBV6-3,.,CASKGGPTDTQYF,TGTGCCAGCAAGGGCGGCCCGACAGATACGCAGTATTTT
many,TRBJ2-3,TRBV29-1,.,CSAVPDGGTDTQYF,TGCAGCGCCGTTCCAGACGGGGGTACAGATACGCAGTATTTT
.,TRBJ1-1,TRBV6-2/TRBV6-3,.,CASSPPGPRNTEAFF,TGTGCCAGCAGTCCCCCGGGACCACGGAACACTGAAGCTTTCTTT